These T cell receptor beta chains were read from a single sample in a study of blood T cell repertoires in COVID-19. Repertoires were generated with immunoSEQ multiplex PCR, while TCRdb's copy carries only in-frame clones and drops some. The table includes some 180,000 clones, about 86% detected once. The sequencing input was PBMCs or T cells enriched from blood (not recorded which). These receptors were obtained from a woman in her 40s in a cohort exposed to, infected with or recovered from COVID-19 (not recorded which). The CDR3 runs from the conserved cysteine through the conserved F or W. A D gene is named only where the DNA matches it firmly. Clone size, where shown, is once, few, many, or a class for clones that have expanded.

TRBV24-1,TRBJ2-1,-,-,14,TGTGCCACCAGTGATCTGTCCTCCTACAATGAGCAGTTCTTC,CATSDLSSYNEQFF
TRBV4-1,TRBJ1-3,-,-,17,TGCGCCAGCAGCCAAGATTGGGACGGGGGTCCCGGAAACACCATATATTTT,CASSQDWDGGPGNTIYF
TRBV29-1,TRBJ2-7,-,TRBD2,13,TGCAGCGTTGCGGGCGGGAGTAGCTACGAGCAGTACTTC,CSVAGGSSYEQYF
TRBV29-1,TRBJ2-7,-,TRBD1,12,TGCAGCGTCGAAGCCACAGGGGTCGAGCAGTACTTC,CSVEATGVEQYF
TRBV5-1,TRBJ2-3,-,TRBD2,16,TGCGCCAGCAGCTTTTCCGGGACTAGAAATTCGGATACGCAGTATTTT,CASSFSGTRNSDTQYF
TRBV6-5,TRBJ2-7,-,-,13,TGTGCCAGCGCCCCGGGCGACACTAGAGAGCAGTACTTC,CASAPGDTREQYF
TRBV7-9,TRBJ2-2,-,-,12,TGTGCCAGCAGGGGAGGCACCGGGGAGCTGTTTTTT,CASRGGTGELFF
TRBV6-4,TRBJ2-3,many,TRBD2,15,TGTGCCAGCAGTTCTAGCGGGGGGGCCACAGATACGCAGTATTTT,CASSSSGGATDTQYF
TRBV5-6,TRBJ1-2,-,TRBD1,14,TGTGCCAGCAGCTCCGGGACAGGACCCTATGGCTACACCTTC,CASSSGTGPYGYTF
TRBV5-5,TRBJ2-7,few,TRBD1,13,TGTGCCAGCAGCTTTCAGGGGGCGTACGAGCAGTACTTC,CASSFQGAYEQYF
TRBV5-1,TRBJ1-3,-,-,16,TGCGCCAGCAGCTTGTTTTCAGGCAACTCTGGAAACACCATATATTTT,CASSLFSGNSGNTIYF
TRBV15,TRBJ1-5,-,-,16,TGTGCCACCAGCAAGATTCTCCAGGGGCCAGATCAGCCCCAGCATTTT,CATSKILQGPDQPQHF
TRBV2,TRBJ2-4,-,TRBD2,16,TGTGCCAGCAACCCCGGGGGGGGATTAGCCAAAAACATTCAGTACTTC,CASNPGGGLAKNIQYF
TRBV10-1,TRBJ2-7,-,-,12,TGCGCCACCCTAAGGGGTACCTACGAGCAGTACTTC,CATLRGTYEQYF
TRBV12-3/TRBV12-4,TRBJ1-1,-,-,11,TGTGCCAGCAGTCTCGGACTTGAAGCTTTCTTT,CASSLGLEAFF
TRBV30,TRBJ2-5,-,-,13,TGTGCCTGGAGTAGACAGAGACAAGAGACCCAGTACTTC,CAWSRQRQETQYF
TRBV6-1,TRBJ1-1,-,-,16,TGTGCCAGCAGTGAAAGGGGCAGCAGAATGAACACTGAAGCTTTCTTT,CASSERGSRMNTEAFF
TRBV7-2,TRBJ1-1,-,TRBD1,14,TGTGCCAGCAGCGCCTACGGACAGGGACATTTCGCTTTCTTT,CASSAYGQGHFAFF
TRBV25-1,TRBJ1-1,-,TRBD1,15,TGTGCCAGCAGTGATCGTACCGGGACAGGCGACGAAGCTTTCTTT,CASSDRTGTGDEAFF
TRBV11-2,TRBJ1-5,-,-,14,TGTGCCAGCAGCTCGTCAGGGGGCAATCAGCCCCAGCATTTT,CASSSSGGNQPQHF
TRBV9,TRBJ1-2,-,-,13,TGTGCCAGCAGCGTAGGACAGTACTATGGCTACACCTTC,CASSVGQYYGYTF
TRBV7-2,TRBJ2-7,few,-,14,TGTGCCAGCAGCCGCGACAGGGCGGGAAACGAGCAGTACTTC,CASSRDRAGNEQYF
TRBV5-4,TRBJ1-6,-,-,15,TGTGCCAGCAGCTTGGAAAGGGGCTATAATTCACCCCTCCACTTT,CASSLERGYNSPLHF
TRBV5-5,TRBJ1-1,-,TRBD1,14,TGTGCCAGCAGCTTGGACAGGGGGGACACTGAAGCTTTCTTT,CASSLDRGDTEAFF
TRBV29-1,TRBJ2-1,few,-,15,TGCAGCGTTGAATCCGGTGATAGCTCCTACAATGAGCAGTTCTTC,CSVESGDSSYNEQFF
TRBV5-4,TRBJ1-1,-,-,14,TGTGCCAGCAGCTCGGGAGATATGAACACTGAAGCTTTCTTT,CASSSGDMNTEAFF
TRBV3-1/TRBV3-2,TRBJ2-2,few,TRBD2,17,TGTGCCAGCAGCCAACCCCTCGGGAGGGATTACACCGGGGAGCTGTTTTTT,CASSQPLGRDYTGELFF
TRBV6-1,TRBJ2-7,-,-,15,TGTGCCAGCAGTGAAGGTCGCGGGGATTCCTACGAGCAGTACTTC,CASSEGRGDSYEQYF
TRBV6-5,TRBJ1-2,once,TRBD1,13,TGTGCCAGCAGGGTTGACAGGGGGGATGGCTACACCTTC,CASRVDRGDGYTF
TRBV5-1,TRBJ2-7,-,-,17,TGCGCCAGCAGCTTGGTGGGCGGCGGCAGGGGCACCTACGAGCAGTACTTC,CASSLVGGGRGTYEQYF
TRBV10-3,TRBJ1-5,-,-,14,TGTGCCATCAGCCCCCAGATTAGCAATCAGCCCCAGCATTTT,CAISPQISNQPQHF
TRBV14,TRBJ1-1,-,-,12,TGTGCCAGCAGCCAAGGGTGGGAGGGGGCTTTCTTT,CASSQGWEGAFF
TRBV7-9,TRBJ2-1,-,-,15,TGTGCCAGCAGCTTAGCCGGGAGAATTTACAATGAGCAGTTCTTC,CASSLAGRIYNEQFF
TRBV7-8,TRBJ2-7,-,TRBD2,20,TGTGCCAGCAGCTTAGGGTACGGGCTAGCGGGATGGGCGCTTTCCTACGAGCAGTACTTC,CASSLGYGLAGWALSYEQYF
TRBV7-9,TRBJ2-7,-,-,18,TGTGCCAGCAGCTCTACGCTGAAGGGGACTCCCGGCTCCTACGAGCAGTACTTC,CASSSTLKGTPGSYEQYF
TRBV10-2,TRBJ2-4,-,-,19,TGCGCCAGCAGTGAAAGCACTGGCAGGGGGGCTAGGGCCAAAAACATTCAGTACTTC,CASSESTGRGARAKNIQYF
TRBV9,TRBJ2-5,-,TRBD2,16,TGTGCCAGCAGCCCCCGAGACGGGACTAAAAGGGAGACCCAGTACTTC,CASSPRDGTKRETQYF
TRBV6-5,TRBJ1-5,once,-,15,TGTGCCAGCAGTTACTCGATTGGCAGAGGTCAGCCCCAGCATTTT,CASSYSIGRGQPQHF
TRBV4-2,TRBJ2-1,few,-,15,TGTGCCAGCAGCCAAGATCGCGGGACCTACAATGAGCAGTTCTTC,CASSQDRGTYNEQFF
TRBV5-1,TRBJ2-5,-,TRBD1,14,TGCGCCAGCAGCTTGGGGACAGGAGCAAAGACCCAGTACTTC,CASSLGTGAKTQYF
TRBV6-1,TRBJ1-2,-,TRBD1,15,TGTGCCAGCAGTGACCAGGGGGCCTTGAGGAATGGCTACACCTTC,CASSDQGALRNGYTF
TRBV19,TRBJ2-7,-,-,15,TGTGCCAGTAGTATGGGCAGGGAGGTTCCCTACGAGCAGTACTTC,CASSMGREVPYEQYF
TRBV5-7,TRBJ2-3,once,-,15,TGTGCCAGCAGTTCAGAGAGTAGCGACACAGATACGCAGTATTTT,CASSSESSDTDTQYF
TRBV18,TRBJ2-2,-,TRBD1,15,TGTGCCAGCTCACCAGGACAGGAGAACACCGGGGAGCTGTTTTTT,CASSPGQENTGELFF
TRBV10-2,TRBJ2-7,-,-,15,TGCGCCAGCAGTGAGAATGGCGGGCCACTCTACGAGCAGTACTTC,CASSENGGPLYEQYF
TRBV24-1,TRBJ1-1,-,TRBD1,14,TGTGCCACCAGTGGCCCTCCGGACAGGAAGCGGCGCGCCTTT,CATSGPPDRKRRAF
TRBV6-1,TRBJ2-1,-,TRBD2,14,TGTGCCAGCAGTATCTCGGGGAGGGACAATGAGCAGTTCTTC,CASSISGRDNEQFF
TRBV13,TRBJ1-1,-,-,13,TGTGCCAGCAGCTTAACGGGGGACACTGAAGCTTTCTTT,CASSLTGDTEAFF
TRBV4-1,TRBJ1-6,-,-,16,TGCGCCAGCAGCCAAGAACCCGGGGGACGTAATTCACCCCTCCACTTT,CASSQEPGGRNSPLHF
TRBV19,TRBJ2-1,few,-,13,TGTGCCAGTAGTATAGGAATGCGTGGTGAGCAGTTCTTC,CASSIGMRGEQFF
TRBV19,TRBJ1-1,-,TRBD1,16,TGTGCCAGTAGTACAGGACAGGGGGGAATGGACACTGAAGCTTTCTTT,CASSTGQGGMDTEAFF
TRBV11-2,TRBJ1-2,-,-,14,TGTGCCAGCAGCTTAGGTAACAGCAACTATGGCTACACCTTC,CASSLGNSNYGYTF
TRBV15,TRBJ1-4,-,-,15,TGTGCCACCAGCAGAGAGGCGGGGGTCGCTGAAAAACTGTTTTTT,CATSREAGVAEKLFF
TRBV6-2/TRBV6-3,TRBJ1-2,-,TRBD1,12,TGTGCCAGCAGTTACGGACAGGTGGGCTACACCTTC,CASSYGQVGYTF
TRBV5-1,TRBJ2-7,once,TRBD2,14,TGCGCCAGCAGCCCGGGAGGCAGTTCCTACGAGCAGTACTTC,CASSPGGSSYEQYF
TRBV29-1,TRBJ2-7,-,TRBD1,13,TGCAGCGCCCAAACAGGGGACCACTACGAGCAGTACTTC,CSAQTGDHYEQYF
TRBV29-1,TRBJ2-1,-,TRBD2,14,TGCAGCGTTGACAGGACTAGCGGGAGCAATGAGCAGTTCTTC,CSVDRTSGSNEQFF
TRBV7-9,TRBJ2-5,-,-,12,TGTGCCAGCGAGGATGAGCGGGAGACCCAGTACTTC,CASEDERETQYF
TRBV11-3,TRBJ2-2,-,TRBD1,16,TGTGCCACAGAAGACAGGGCCTCCGCCGGCACCGGGGAGCTGTTTTTT,CATEDRASAGTGELFF
TRBV27,TRBJ2-3,-,-,16,TGTGCCAGCAGCTCCACCGTGGCGGGGGCCACAGATACGCAGTATTTT,CASSSTVAGATDTQYF